The count of the clone carrying this TCR beta chain is one. Its antigen remains unidentified. The ends lost 2 bases at V and 5 bases at J; junction bases unmatched: 5. Germline-derived CDR1 and CDR2 are MDHEN and SYDVKM. The CDR3 has 15 amino acids. The data originate from a study of cytomegalovirus exposure and HLA in healthy donors. General study points: In vitro, three CMV-associated chains proved specific for CMV antigens. One later analysis reportedly identified an Asian-associated ancestry cluster that showed fewer N-insertions than the approximately 710-donor mean. In a later analysis, TCR beta V- and J-gene trimming was associated with a missense DCLRE1C variant.

The PCR contained 60 Vbeta and 13 Jbeta primers. Source study methods: Later analysis identified some 80 million unique TCR beta chains, 10 million to 12 million shared. Generated by immunoSEQ multiplex PCR, the TCRdb table keeps only in-frame clones and is missing some. For V, J and clone size, that table is used; D and trimming come from the DNA. In the table there are roughly 160,000 clones, approximately 81% of which are singletons. The specimen was PBMCs. The clonotype originates from a woman aged 25 to 39 in good health and CMV-seropositive. The chain carries TRBV28 and TRBJ2-1; the match to TRBD1 covers 8 bases. In DNA, the CDR3 is TGTGCCAGCAGTTTAGACGACAGGGGTGACAATGAGCAGTTCTTC. Its translation: CASSLDDRGDNEQFF.